Sequencing of this TCR beta chain was carried out in a study of shared clonotypes between healthy human individuals. About the study: Researchers assigned three CD4 naive, three CD4 memory, two CD8 naive and one CD8 memory plate to each donor. General observations from the study: Non-shared clonotypes were found to have lower generation probabilities than the clonotypes that were shared by all four of the sorted-subset donors. The donor pool, a small one, limited the genetic and exposure-history diversity represented. Among the subsets, naive ones generally showed larger estimated richness than memory ones.

The protocol was immunoSEQ multiplex PCR, while the TCRdb copy is restricted to in-frame clones and leaves out a portion. The sample lists 2 million to 2.5 million clones; 80% to 95% were seen once. V dropped 4 bases and J dropped 8 bases, with 18 bases sitting between them. The CDR3 has 15 residues. Germline values: CDR1 WSHSY, CDR2 SAAADI. A note on this clone: Its antigen is still unknown.

V and J are TRBV10-2 and TRBJ2-1; D may be TRBD1 (5 bases). The sample comprised naive CD4+ T cells from PBMCs. Subset defined: CD45RA+ positively selected. The receptor was derived from a man younger than 35 in good health. Some clones in this sample may be carry-over from other donors' samples. The CDR3 bases are TGCGCCAGCAGTGGCCTGCAAATGGGGCCCTATGAGCAGTTCTTC. This translates into CASSGLQMGPYEQFF.